Given below is one T cell receptor beta chain in context. This entry is derived from a study of T cells after yellow fever vaccination. For the study at large: When fractions had low cell numbers, they were prepared with SMART-Seq v4 Ultra Low Input.

MiXCR was run by TCRdb on the 5' RACE reads, yielding one entry per CDR3 protein. The sample shows about 300,000 distinct CDR3 sequences, about 10% of them seen only once. Per the germline V gene, CDR1 is SGHTA and CDR2 is FQGNSA. The V end was cut by 3 bases, the J end by 0 bases, with 7 bases between. The CDR3 has 14 amino acids. This chain connects TRBV7-2 to TRBJ2-3, with a tentative D call TRBD1 (6 bases). The TCR sequence derives from a man aged 18 to 29 who received the YFV17D yellow fever vaccine. Sequences were derived from CD4+ T cells sorted from PBMCs, sampled 5 days after the yellow fever booster vaccination. The CDR3 sequence is CASSLDSSTDTQYF. In nucleotides, the CDR3 is TGTGCCAGCAGCTTGGACAGTAGCACAGATACGCAGTATTTT.